This TCR beta chain derives from a study of cytomegalovirus exposure and HLA in healthy donors. PCR employed 60 Vbeta and 13 Jbeta primers. Sequencing was performed with immunoSEQ multiplex PCR; in TCRdb, only in-frame clones are kept and a portion is missing. The table records about 110,000 clones, roughly three quarters of them present only once. The germline V gene has CDR1 MDHEN and CDR2 SYDVKM. Trimming at V came to 6 bases and at J to 5 bases, leaving 12 bases not matched to a gene. The CDR3 length is 15 residues. The V and J genes are TRBV28 and TRBJ2-5; 7 positions match TRBD1. Sequenced: PBMCs. The sequence came from a man between 18 and 29 years old in good health and CMV-seronegative. The CDR3 region is CASRRFPGQAETQYF. As DNA, the CDR3 is TGTGCCAGCAGAAGGTTTCCCGGACAGGCGGAGACCCAGTACTTC.